This entry lists 18 T cell receptor beta chains sequenced from one sample in a study of T cell repertoires in cytomegalovirus infection. TCRdb processed the reads anew with MiXCR; each CDR3 protein has one entry. The sample has roughly 300,000 distinct CDR3 sequences; more than 8% are singletons. Material: PBMCs. The receptor set was obtained from a human donor in good health (CMV status not recorded). Some clones in this sample may be carry-over from other donors' samples.

This clonotype was observed a few times. This rearrangement joins TRBV6-9 to TRBJ2-3; TRBD1 or TRBD2 may be the D gene (5 bases each). V was clipped by 3 bases and J by 4 bases, with 14 bases between them. The V gene's germline CDR1 is MNHGY and CDR2 SVAAGI. The length of the CDR3 is 15 residues. In DNA form, the CDR3 reads TGTGCCAGCAGTTACTCGAACGGGGCCGCAGATACGCAGTATTTT. Amino acids: CASSYSNGAADTQYF.

This clonotype was recorded many times. The chain has TRBV7-8 and TRBJ2-1; D ambiguous. V lost 3 bases and J 9 bases, leaving 12 bases between the germline ends. Germline CDR1 reads SGHVS; CDR2 reads FQNEAQ. The CDR3 runs to 13 residues. For the CDR3, the DNA is TGTGCCAGCAGCTTTCTGCGGATCGGTGAGCAGTTCTTC. Protein: CASSFLRIGEQFF. The whole variable domain, remainder taken from reference TRBV7-8 and TRBJ2-1, is GAGVSQSPRYKVAKRGQDVALRCDPISGHVSLFWYQQALGQGPEFLTYFQNEAQLDKSGLPSDRFFAERPEGSVSTLKIQRTQQEDSAVYLCASSFLRIGEQFFGPGTRLTVL.

This clonotype was detected only a few times. The chain couples TRBV7-2 to TRBJ1-1; 7 bases match TRBD1. With 2 bases clipped from V and 0 bases from J, the junction kept 6 bases outside the gene matches. Looked up from germline, CDR1 is SGHTA and CDR2 is FQGNSA. The CDR3 is made up of 16 amino acids. CDR3 residues: CASSLFKTGMNTEAFF. As DNA, the CDR3 is TGTGCCAGCAGCTTATTCAAGACAGGGATGAACACTGAAGCTTTCTTT.

The chain couples TRBV30 to TRBJ2-7; D may correspond to TRBD1 or TRBD2 (6 bases each). From germline, CDR1 is GTSNPN and CDR2 SVGIG (reference sequence). Deletions cut 3 bases from V and 4 bases from J, with 10 bases between. The CDR3 sequence is 12 residues long. The CDR3 loop is CAWRTGGYEQYF. The CDR3 nucleotides are TGTGCCTGGAGGACAGGAGGGTACGAGCAGTACTTC.

The chain recombines TRBV20-1 with TRBJ2-2; tentative D call: TRBD2 (5 bases). Germline V CDR1 and CDR2: DFQATT, SNEGSKA (reference sequence). The CDR3 runs to 12 residues. V was cut by 6 bases and J by 4 bases, with 9 bases left in between. The DNA of the CDR3 is TGCAGTGCCGATACTAGCACCGGGGAGCTGTTTTTT. Translated: CSADTSTGELFF.

There are many counts of this clonotype. The chain recombines TRBV6-2 or TRBV6-3 with TRBJ2-3; D perhaps matches TRBD1 (5 bases). The V and J ends lost 2 bases and 11 bases respectively, with 11 bases between them. CDR1 and CDR2 from the germline V gene are MNHEY and SVGEGT. The CDR3 spans 12 residues. The chain's CDR3 is CASSYAVREQYF. In DNA form, the CDR3 reads TGTGCCAGCAGTTACGCAGTCAGGGAGCAGTATTTT.

This clonotype came up a few times. The chain joins TRBV27 to TRBJ2-1, with 13 bases identical to TRBD2. The CDR3 is 17 amino acids. The V gene end was trimmed by 6 bases and the J gene end by 2 bases; junction bases not matched to a gene: 7. Per germline, CDR1 MNHEY and CDR2 SMNVEV (reference sequence). Written as DNA, the CDR3 is TGTGCCAGCAGCCGGACTAGCGGGGGCCGCCCCTACAATGAGCAGTTCTTC. It specifies CASSRTSGGRPYNEQFF.

This clonotype has only one observation. The genes are TRBV2 and TRBJ2-3, with D possibly matching TRBD2 (6 bases). Germline loops: CDR1 SNHLY, CDR2 FYNNEI. Trimming stripped 4 bases from V and 4 bases from J, with 9 bases between. There are 13 residues in the CDR3. For the CDR3, the DNA is TGTGCCAGCAGTGCGGGGGTCCCAGATACGCAGTATTTT. Translation: CASSAGVPDTQYF. Full variable domain (remainder filled in from reference TRBV2 and TRBJ2-3): EPEVTQTPSHQVTQMGQEVILRCVPISNHLYFYWYRQILGQKVEFLVSFYNNEISEKSEIFDDQFSVERPDGSNFTLKIRSTKLEDSAMYFCASSAGVPDTQYFGPGTRLTVL.

This clonotype was counted a few times. V is TRBV6-5 and J is TRBJ1-4; D is unclear. The CDR3 sequence is 14 residues long. The V gene's germline CDR1 is MNHEY and CDR2 SVGAGI. Trimming removed 2 bases at V and 8 bases at J, with 12 bases between. The CDR3 loop is CASSYNVRVEKLFF. CDR3 in DNA: TGTGCCAGCAGTTACAACGTAAGGGTAGAAAAACTGTTTTTT.

The gene calls are TRBV7-2 and TRBJ2-3; TRBD2 aligns across 7 bases. The CDR3 loop spans 11 amino acids. The V gene's germline CDR1 is SGHTA and CDR2 FQGNSA. V was clipped by 11 bases and J by 6 bases; unmatched bases: 5. This CDR3 is CASGGWDTQYF. In nucleotides, the CDR3 is TGTGCCTCGGGAGGCTGGGATACGCAGTATTTT.

This clonotype was recorded many times. The V gene is TRBV11-3, the J gene TRBJ2-5, with D unclear. The germline gives CDR1 SGHNT, CDR2 YENEEA. The CDR3 runs 14 residues. Trimming pared 4 bases from V and 0 bases from J, leaving 9 bases between. CDR3 in DNA: TGTGCCAGCAGCTCCCCTGGAGACCAAGAGACCCAGTACTTC. Protein product: CASSSPGDQETQYF.

The gene calls are TRBV19 and TRBJ2-1; 8 bases are a match to TRBD1. Germline CDR1 reads LNHDA; CDR2 reads SQIVND (reference sequence). This CDR3 has 10 residues. Here the CDR3 reads CGQGSHEQFF. For the CDR3, the DNA is TGTGGACAGGGGTCCCATGAGCAGTTCTTC.

At least ten counts were recorded for this clonotype. The chain employs TRBV7-9 and TRBJ2-7; 10 nucleotides line up with TRBD2. The CDR3 is 15 amino acids. The germline CDR1 and CDR2 sequences are SEHNR and FQNEAQ (reference sequence). V shed 5 bases, J shed 2 bases, and the junction held 6 bases outside the gene matches. CDR3 DNA: TGTGCCAGCAGCCCTCGTAGCGGGGGGACCTACGAGCAGTACTTC. Translated: CASSPRSGGTYEQYF.

This rearrangement joins TRBV20-1 to TRBJ1-2, with 7 bases fitting TRBD1. Trimming took 6 bases from V and 7 from J; bases not matched to a gene: 8. CDR3 length equals 12 residues. Germline values: CDR1 DFQATT, CDR2 SNEGSKA (reference sequence). The CDR3 bases are TGCAGTGCCCAGGGGGAACAGGGTGGCTACACCTTC. It yields the protein CSAQGEQGGYTF.

This clonotype occurred many times. V and J are TRBV7-6 and TRBJ1-6; D is perhaps TRBD1 (5 bases). The V gene's germline CDR1 is SGHVS and CDR2 FNYEAQ. The CDR3 sequence is 15 residues long. With 5 bases removed from V and 8 bases from J, the gap between germline ends came to 16 bases. The CDR3 region is CASSPRGGEDSPLHF. The CDR3 region has the DNA TGTGCCAGCAGCCCGCGAGGAGGGGAAGATTCACCCCTCCACTTT.

This clonotype was counted at least ten times. This sequence joins TRBV30 and TRBJ2-5; D not resolved. V lost 0 bases to trimming and J lost 4 bases, with 9 bases between them. This CDR3 spans 13 amino acids. Germline CDR1 is GTSNPN and CDR2 is SVGIG (reference sequence). DNA of the CDR3: TGTGCCTGGAGTGTCAAGATCCCAGAGACCCAGTACTTC. As protein: CAWSVKIPETQYF.

This clonotype was recorded at least ten times. The chain links TRBV12-3 or TRBV12-4 to TRBJ2-7; 11 bases line up with TRBD2. The length of the CDR3 is 15 residues. The J segment lost 3 bases and the V segment lost 6 bases, leaving 7 bases of the junction unmatched. Here the CDR3 DNA reads TGTGCCAGCAGCTCATCAACTAGCGGGAGCTACGAGCAGTACTTC. This translates into CASSSSTSGSYEQYF.

This clonotype turned up a few times. The rearrangement links TRBV12-3 or TRBV12-4 to TRBJ1-1, with D perhaps matching TRBD1 (6 bases). Between the trimmed V and J ends, which lost 7 bases and 0 bases, there was a span of 15 bases. The CDR3 has 15 residues. CDR3 residues: CASTSRGLLNTEAFF. CDR3 nucleotides: TGTGCCAGCACCTCCAGGGGTCTTCTGAACACTGAAGCTTTCTTT.